This T cell receptor (beta chain) was sequenced for a study of T cells in Graves' hyperthyroidism and ophthalmopathy (dated by TCRdb to the late 2010s). Turning to the overall study: Peripheral blood samples were taken at the time of initial diagnosis, prior to any treatment. The 80 to 100 discovery patients were randomly divided into training and test sets at a 7:3 ratio. The paper describes TCR Vbeta CDR3 sequencing of fewer than 150 peripheral blood samples, made up of 43 ophthalmopathy patients, roughly 72 hyperthyroidism patients and approximately 17 progressor patients. After blood sampling, hyperthyroidism patients were treated with methimazole at a starting dose of 30 mg daily, and ophthalmopathy patients were treated with high-dose intravenous methylprednisolone. In addition, the study compared T-cell repertoires in thyroid tissue and in blood from 6 or 7 Graves' hyperthyroidism patients. An independent validation cohort of 18 to 20 hyperthyroidism patients and approximately 17 patients who later progressed to ophthalmopathy tested prospective prediction of ophthalmopathy. TCR V-J signatures able to tell the groups apart were searched for in a discovery cohort of more than 90 patients, of whom 43 had Graves' ophthalmopathy and 57 had stable Graves' hyperthyroidism.

Summary of the overall study and its limitations: Sample size was not statistically predetermined, and investigators were not blinded to group allocation. In validation, the model predicted progression to ophthalmopathy with about 71% sensitivity and about 72% specificity, a median of about six months before onset. Most expanded thyroid clonotypes (frequency above 0.001) were also detected in blood, suggesting blood repertoires may reflect thyroid immune responses. A model built on a 13 V-J signature distinguished ophthalmopathy from stable hyperthyroidism, reaching roughly 88% sensitivity and approximately 83% specificity in cross-validation and 80%/75% in testing.

Looking up the germline V gene (reference sequence) yields CDR1 LNHDA and CDR2 SQIVND. V was cut back by 3 bases and J by 9 bases, leaving a gap of 21 bases between them. From the cysteine through the phenylalanine, the CDR3 covers 16 amino acids. Only the CDR3 DNA stays, 48 bases, in frame from base 1. The TCR beta CDR3 regions were amplified from the RNA transcripts. The first round of RT-PCR for the TCR CDR3 was performed with the HTBI primer set and the Qiagen OneStep RT-PCR kit. A second multiplex PCR round built the libraries, followed by size selection and purification. Sequencing of the libraries was done on an Illumina HiSeq2000 using paired-end 100 bp reads. The paper's processing steps were these. SOAPnuke was used to process the raw data, removing reads that contained adapters or uncalled bases, had a mean Phred below 15, or lacked an exact match to the constant primer or identifier. COPE v1.2.5 was used to merge the high-quality paired reads, and each unique nucleotide sequence was defined as a clonotype. MiTCR v1.1 was used to align the clonotypes against IMGT TRBV, TRBD and TRBJ reference segments. Only V-J combinations with frequency above 0.0001, covering 99% to 99.2% of repertoires, were analysed. The TCS score was defined as F50 (clonal expansion) divided by E x V (chaos), with BLOSUM62-based TCRdist calculated between CDR3 peptides within each V-J. Welch's t-statistics and random forest reduced 500 to 550 V-J features to 10 to 15, which were used in a naive Bayes classifier (R e1071). TCRdb redid the processing of the public reads, applying fastp at Q25 and MiXCR, and retained in-frame beta chains. Rows with one shared CDR3 protein collapse into an entry with the most common genes and DNA. For this entry, the V and J calls and clone size follow TCRdb and not the study's own pipeline. The sample includes under 450,000 distinct CDR3 sequences, with approximately 15% observed a single time. Less than 25% of the sample comes from the top ten.

The hyperthyroidism patients were between 18 and 65 years old and newly diagnosed, with a disease duration of less than 2 months. Exclusion was applied to patients with uncontrolled infections, other autoimmune diseases, pregnancy or lactation. Diagnoses were established on the basis of clinical symptoms, serum thyroxine and TRAb, thyroid ultrasound, and orbital computed tomography. Blood from progressor patients was drawn when they were first diagnosed with hyperthyroidism, before any ophthalmopathy symptoms appeared. Ficoll-Paque density gradient centrifugation was used to isolate PBMCs from approximately 10 ml of fresh peripheral blood. Progressor patients were initially diagnosed with Graves' hyperthyroidism and developed ophthalmopathy during follow-up. Total RNA was extracted using Trizol reagent, and RNA quality was assessed on an Agilent 2100 Bioanalyzer. This clonotype was recorded many times. Its recognized antigen is unknown. Base qualities are not recorded, but no much larger clone differs from it by a single base.

The chain is made from TRBV19 and TRBJ1-5; TRBD1 is a weak D gene call, 6 bases matching. The sequenced sample consisted of blood. This TCR came from a man aged 25-40 years with Graves' hyperthyroidism that later progressed to Graves' ophthalmopathy. The DNA sequence is as follows: TGTGCCAGTAGTATCGGGGGCCACTGGGCCGCCAGGCCCCAGCATTTT. This encodes CASSIGGHWAARPQHF.